This TCR beta chain was retrieved from a study of blood T cell repertoires in COVID-19. The data were produced by immunoSEQ multiplex PCR, yet TCRdb's version contains in-frame clones alone and is incomplete. The data hold about 240,000 clones, with 70% to 90% observed a single time. Germline CDR1 is LGHDT and CDR2 is YNNKEL (reference sequence). The V and J ends lost 3 bases and 4 bases respectively, with 10 bases between them. CDR3 size: 14 residues. The sample was peripheral blood. The chain is built from TRBV3-1 (or the pseudogene TRBV3-2) and TRBJ2-1; D perhaps matches TRBD2 (6 bases). The source of this sequence is a woman in her 70s with active or convalescent COVID-19. CDR3 amino acids: CASSQERVYNEQFF. The CDR3 nucleotides are TGTGCCAGCAGCCAGGAGCGGGTTTACAATGAGCAGTTCTTC.